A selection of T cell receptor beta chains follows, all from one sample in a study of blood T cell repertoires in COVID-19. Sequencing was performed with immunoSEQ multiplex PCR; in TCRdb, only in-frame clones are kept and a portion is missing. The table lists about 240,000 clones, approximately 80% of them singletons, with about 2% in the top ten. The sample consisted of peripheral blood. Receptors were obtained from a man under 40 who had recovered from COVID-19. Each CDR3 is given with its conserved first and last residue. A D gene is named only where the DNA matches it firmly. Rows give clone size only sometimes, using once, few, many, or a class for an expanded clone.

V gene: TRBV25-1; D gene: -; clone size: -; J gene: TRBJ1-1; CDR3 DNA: TGTGCCAGCAGTGCCAGTCTGGTCACTGAAGCTTTCTTT; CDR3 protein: CASSASLVTEAFF
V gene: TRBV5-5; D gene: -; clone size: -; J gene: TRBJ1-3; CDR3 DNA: TGTGCCAGCAGCGCGACAGTAGACTCTGGAAACACCATATATTTT; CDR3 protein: CASSATVDSGNTIYF
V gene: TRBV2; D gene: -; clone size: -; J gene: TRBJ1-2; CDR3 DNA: TGTGCCAGCAGTGATACACCTCCTGACAGCTATGGCTACACCTTC; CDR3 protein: CASSDTPPDSYGYTF
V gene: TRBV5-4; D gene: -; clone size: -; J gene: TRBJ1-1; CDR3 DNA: TGTGCCAGCAGCTTGGCTCGCGGGGAGGAGGCTTTCTTT; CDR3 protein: CASSLARGEEAFF
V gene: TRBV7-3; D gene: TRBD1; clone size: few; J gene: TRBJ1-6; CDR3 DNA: TGTGCCAGCAGCCGGGGACAGGGGAATTCACCCCTCCACTTT; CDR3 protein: CASSRGQGNSPLHF
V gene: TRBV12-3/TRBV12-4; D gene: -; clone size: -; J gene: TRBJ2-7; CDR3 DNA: TGTGCCAGCAGTTTATCGGGGACTTACGAGCAGTACTTC; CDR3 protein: CASSLSGTYEQYF
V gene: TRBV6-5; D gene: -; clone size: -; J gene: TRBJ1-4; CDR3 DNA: TGTGCCAGCGCGAGGTTTTTCAATGAAAAACTGTTTTTT; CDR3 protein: CASARFFNEKLFF
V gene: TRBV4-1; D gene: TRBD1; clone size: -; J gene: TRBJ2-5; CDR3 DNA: TGCGCCAGCAGCCGGGGGACAGTTCAAGAGACCCAGTACTTC; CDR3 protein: CASSRGTVQETQYF
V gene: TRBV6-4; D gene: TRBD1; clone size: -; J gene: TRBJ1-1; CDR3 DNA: TGTGCCAGCAGTGAAAATCGACAGGGGGCGCAGACTGAAGCTTTCTTT; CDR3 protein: CASSENRQGAQTEAFF
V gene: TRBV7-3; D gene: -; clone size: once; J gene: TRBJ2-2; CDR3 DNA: TGTGCCAGCAGCCAAACTGCGAACACCGGGGAGCTGTTTTTT; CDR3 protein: CASSQTANTGELFF
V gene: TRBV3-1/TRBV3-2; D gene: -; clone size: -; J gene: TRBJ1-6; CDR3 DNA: TGTGCCAGCAGCCAAAACTCGGAGGGTTCACCCCTCCACTTT; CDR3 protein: CASSQNSEGSPLHF
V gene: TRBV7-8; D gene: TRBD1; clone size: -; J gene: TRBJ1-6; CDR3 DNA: TGTGCCAGCAGCTTAGTAGGGGGCGGATCACCCCTCCACTTT; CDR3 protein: CASSLVGGGSPLHF
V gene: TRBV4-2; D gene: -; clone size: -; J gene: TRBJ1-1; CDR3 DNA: TGTGCCAGCAGCCACGAGAGGCTTCCTGAAGCTTTCTTT; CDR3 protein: CASSHERLPEAFF
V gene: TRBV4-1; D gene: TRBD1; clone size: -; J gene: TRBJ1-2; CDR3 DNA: TGCGCCAGCAGCCAAGAATCGGCAGGGGGGACGTATGGCTACACCTTC; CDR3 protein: CASSQESAGGTYGYTF
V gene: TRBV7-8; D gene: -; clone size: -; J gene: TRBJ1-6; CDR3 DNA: TGTGCCAGCAGCTTAGCGCCTTTCCAGGGTAATTCACCCCTCCACTTT; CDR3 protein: CASSLAPFQGNSPLHF
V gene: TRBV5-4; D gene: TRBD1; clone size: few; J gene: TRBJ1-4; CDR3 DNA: TGTGCCAGCAGCTTCTATGGGACAGGGGAAGAAAAACTGTTTTTT; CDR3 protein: CASSFYGTGEEKLFF
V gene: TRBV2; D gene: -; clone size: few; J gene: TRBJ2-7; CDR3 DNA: TGTGCCAGCAGTGAAGTAAACGTCTACTACGAGCAGTACTTC; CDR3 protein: CASSEVNVYYEQYF
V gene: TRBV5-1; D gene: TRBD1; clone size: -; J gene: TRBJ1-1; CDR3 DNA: TGCGCCAGCAGCTCCGGACAGGGGGAGACTGAAGCTTTCTTT; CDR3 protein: CASSSGQGETEAFF
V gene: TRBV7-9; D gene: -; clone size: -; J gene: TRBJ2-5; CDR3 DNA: TGTGCCAGCAGCTCCTTCGTCGTCCAAGAGACCCAGTACTTC; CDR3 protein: CASSSFVVQETQYF
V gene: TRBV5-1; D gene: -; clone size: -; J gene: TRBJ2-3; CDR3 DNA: TGCGCCAGCAGCTTGGGAGTCCGTACAGATACGCAGTATTTT; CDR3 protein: CASSLGVRTDTQYF
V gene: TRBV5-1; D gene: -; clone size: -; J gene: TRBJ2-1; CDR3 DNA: TGCGCCAGCAGCTTGGTTTTCGATGAGCAGTTCTTC; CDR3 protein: CASSLVFDEQFF
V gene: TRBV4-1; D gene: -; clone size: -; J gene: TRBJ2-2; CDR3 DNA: TGCGCCAGCAGCCAAGGCCTAGCGAGTTACACCGGGGAGCTGTTTTTT; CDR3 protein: CASSQGLASYTGELFF
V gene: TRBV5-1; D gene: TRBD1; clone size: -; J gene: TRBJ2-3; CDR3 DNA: TGCGCCAGCAGCTCCCAAGGGACAGCTCTACTTACAGATACGCAGTATTTT; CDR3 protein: CASSSQGTALLTDTQYF
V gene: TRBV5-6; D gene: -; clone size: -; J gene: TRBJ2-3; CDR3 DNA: TGTGCCAGCAGCTTGTGGGCAGGGGGGACAGATACGCAGTATTTT; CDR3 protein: CASSLWAGGTDTQYF
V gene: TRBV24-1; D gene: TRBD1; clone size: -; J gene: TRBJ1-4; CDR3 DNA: TGTGCCACCAGACTCACCAGCCGGGACAGGGGGCGGGCTAATGAAAAACTGTTTTTT; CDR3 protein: CATRLTSRDRGRANEKLFF
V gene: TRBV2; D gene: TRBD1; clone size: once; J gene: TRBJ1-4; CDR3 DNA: TGTGCCAGCAGGCCCGGACAGGGAGCAAATGAGGAAAAACTGTTTTTT; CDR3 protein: CASRPGQGANEEKLFF
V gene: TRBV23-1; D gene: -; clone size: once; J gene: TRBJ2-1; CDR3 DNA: TGCGCCAGCAGTCAATTACCCGGGGATGGCGAGCAGTTCTTC; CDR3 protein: CASSQLPGDGEQFF
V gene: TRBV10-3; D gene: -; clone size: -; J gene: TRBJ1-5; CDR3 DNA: TGTGCCATCAGTGAGCTACCGAATCAGCCCCAGCATTTT; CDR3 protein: CAISELPNQPQHF
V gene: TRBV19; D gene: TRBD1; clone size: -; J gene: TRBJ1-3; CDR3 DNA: TGTGCCAGTAGCCCGGGGACAGTCGGAAACACCATATATTTT; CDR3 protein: CASSPGTVGNTIYF
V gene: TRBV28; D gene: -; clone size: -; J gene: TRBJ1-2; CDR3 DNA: TGTGCCAGCAGCCTCGACAGGCGGTATGGCTACACCTTC; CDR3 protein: CASSLDRRYGYTF
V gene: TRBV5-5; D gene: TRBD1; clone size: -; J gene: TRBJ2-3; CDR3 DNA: TGTGCCAGCAGCTGGCGGACAGGGGAGACAGATACGCAGTATTTT; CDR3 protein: CASSWRTGETDTQYF
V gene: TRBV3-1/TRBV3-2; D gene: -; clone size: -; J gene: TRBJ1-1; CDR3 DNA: TGTGCCAGCAGCCTACTAGGGAGGCCGAACACTGAAGCTTTCTTT; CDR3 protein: CASSLLGRPNTEAFF
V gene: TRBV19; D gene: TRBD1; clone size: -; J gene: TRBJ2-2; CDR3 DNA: TGTGCCAGTAGTATAGGCAAGGGGGCGCCGAGTAACGGGGAGCTGTTTTTT; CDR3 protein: CASSIGKGAPSNGELFF
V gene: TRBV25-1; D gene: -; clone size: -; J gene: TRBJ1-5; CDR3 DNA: TGTGCCAGCAGTGAATATGGGGAGAGTCAGCCCCAGCATTTT; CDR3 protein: CASSEYGESQPQHF
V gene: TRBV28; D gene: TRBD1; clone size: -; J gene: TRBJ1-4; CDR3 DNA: TGTGCCAGCAGTGGAGGACAGCCGCGACAGGGTGAAAAACTGTTTTTT; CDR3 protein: CASSGGQPRQGEKLFF
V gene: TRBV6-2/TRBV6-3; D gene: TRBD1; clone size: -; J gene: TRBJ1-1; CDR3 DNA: TGTGCCAGCAGTGACGGGGACAGCCGGAACACTGAAGCTTTCTTT; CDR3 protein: CASSDGDSRNTEAFF
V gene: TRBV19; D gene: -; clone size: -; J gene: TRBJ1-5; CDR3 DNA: TGTGCCAGTAGTATCGGAGGGGATTATCAGCCCCAGCATTTT; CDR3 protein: CASSIGGDYQPQHF
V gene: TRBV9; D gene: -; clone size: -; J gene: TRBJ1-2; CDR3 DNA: TGTGCCAGCAGCGTAGACGCAGCTAACTATGGCTACACCTTC; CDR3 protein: CASSVDAANYGYTF
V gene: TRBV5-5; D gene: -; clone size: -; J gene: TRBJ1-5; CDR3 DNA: TGTGCCAGCAGCTTGTCGTACAGAAGCAATCAGCCCCAGCATTTT; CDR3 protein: CASSLSYRSNQPQHF
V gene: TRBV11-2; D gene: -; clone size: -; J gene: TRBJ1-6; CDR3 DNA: TGTGCCAGCAGCTTAACATCCAGCGCCTATAATTCACCCCTCCACTTT; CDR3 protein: CASSLTSSAYNSPLHF
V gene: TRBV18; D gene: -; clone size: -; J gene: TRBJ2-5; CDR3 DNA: TGTGCCAGCTCACCGAGACAGCAGGAAGAGACCCAGTACTTC; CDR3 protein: CASSPRQQEETQYF
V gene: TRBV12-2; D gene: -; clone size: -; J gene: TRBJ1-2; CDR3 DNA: TGTGCAAGTCGCTTAGGGGGGACTGCCTATGGCTACACCTTC; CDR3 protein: CASRLGGTAYGYTF
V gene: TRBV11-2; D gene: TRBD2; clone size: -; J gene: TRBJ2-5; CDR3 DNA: TGTGCCAGCAGCTTAGTACTGGCGGGGGTCCGGGAGACCCAGTACTTC; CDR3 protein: CASSLVLAGVRETQYF
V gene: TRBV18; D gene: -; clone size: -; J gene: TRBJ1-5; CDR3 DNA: TGTGCCAGCTCGGTTACAGAGGGTCAGCCCCAGCATTTT; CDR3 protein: CASSVTEGQPQHF
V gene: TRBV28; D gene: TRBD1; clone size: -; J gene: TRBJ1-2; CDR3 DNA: TGTGCCACCATCACGGGGGACAGAAGTTATGGCTACACCTTC; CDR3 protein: CATITGDRSYGYTF
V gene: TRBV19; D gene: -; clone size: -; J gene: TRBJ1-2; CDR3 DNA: TGTGCCAGTAGTAGGAGTCTCTATGGCTACACCTTC; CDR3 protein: CASSRSLYGYTF
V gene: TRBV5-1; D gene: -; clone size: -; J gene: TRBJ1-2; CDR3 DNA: TGCGCCAGCAGCTTGGATGGAGGGAACTATGGCTACACCTTC; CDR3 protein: CASSLDGGNYGYTF
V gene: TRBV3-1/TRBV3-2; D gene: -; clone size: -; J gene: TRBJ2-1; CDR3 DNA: TGTGCCAGCAGCCAATCCCGGGGGAGCTCCTACAATGAGCAGTTCTTC; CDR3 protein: CASSQSRGSSYNEQFF
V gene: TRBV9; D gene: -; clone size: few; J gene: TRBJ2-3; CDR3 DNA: TGTGCCAGCAGCGCCTCTGGAGGAGCACCAGATACGCAGTATTTT; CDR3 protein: CASSASGGAPDTQYF
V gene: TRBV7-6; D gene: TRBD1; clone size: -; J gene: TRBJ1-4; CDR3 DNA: TGTGCCAGCAGCTCAACACAGGGGACTAATGAAAAACTGTTTTTT; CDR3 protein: CASSSTQGTNEKLFF
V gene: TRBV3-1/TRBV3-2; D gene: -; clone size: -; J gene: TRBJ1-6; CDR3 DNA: TGTGCCAGCAGCCAAGAAGGTGGAGGTTCACCCCTCCACTTT; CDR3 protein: CASSQEGGGSPLHF
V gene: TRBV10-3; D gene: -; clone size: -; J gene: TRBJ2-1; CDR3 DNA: TGTGCCATTTCAACAATCGATGAGCAGTTCTTC; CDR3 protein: CAISTIDEQFF
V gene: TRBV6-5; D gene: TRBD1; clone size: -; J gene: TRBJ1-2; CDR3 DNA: TGTGCCAGCACAGACAGGGGATCCTATGGCTACACCTTC; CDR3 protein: CASTDRGSYGYTF